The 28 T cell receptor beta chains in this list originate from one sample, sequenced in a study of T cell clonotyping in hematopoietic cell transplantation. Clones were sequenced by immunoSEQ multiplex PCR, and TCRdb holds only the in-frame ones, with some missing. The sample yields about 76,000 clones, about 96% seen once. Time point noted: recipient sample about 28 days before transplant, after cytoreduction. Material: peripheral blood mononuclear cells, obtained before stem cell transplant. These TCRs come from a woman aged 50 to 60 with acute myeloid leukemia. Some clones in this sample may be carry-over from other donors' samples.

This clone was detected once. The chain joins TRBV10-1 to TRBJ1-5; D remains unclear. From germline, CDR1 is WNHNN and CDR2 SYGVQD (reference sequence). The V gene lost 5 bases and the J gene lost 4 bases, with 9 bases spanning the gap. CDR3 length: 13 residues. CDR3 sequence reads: CASSRSVNQPQHF. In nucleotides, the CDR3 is TGCGCCAGCAGTAGGTCAGTGAATCAGCCCCAGCATTTT.

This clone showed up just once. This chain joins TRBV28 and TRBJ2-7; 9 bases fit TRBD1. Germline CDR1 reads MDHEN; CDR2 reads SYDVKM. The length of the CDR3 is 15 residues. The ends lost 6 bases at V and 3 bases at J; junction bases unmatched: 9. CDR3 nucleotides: TGTGCCAGCAGGGTTCAGGGGACAGGGTACTACGAGCAGTACTTC. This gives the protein CASRVQGTGYYEQYF.

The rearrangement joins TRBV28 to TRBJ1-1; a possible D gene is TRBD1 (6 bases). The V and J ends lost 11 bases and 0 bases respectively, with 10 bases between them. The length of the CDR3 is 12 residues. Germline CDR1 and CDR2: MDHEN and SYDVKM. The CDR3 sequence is CAGGTLNTEAFF. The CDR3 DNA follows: TGTGCCGGGGGGACACTGAACACTGAAGCTTTCTTT.

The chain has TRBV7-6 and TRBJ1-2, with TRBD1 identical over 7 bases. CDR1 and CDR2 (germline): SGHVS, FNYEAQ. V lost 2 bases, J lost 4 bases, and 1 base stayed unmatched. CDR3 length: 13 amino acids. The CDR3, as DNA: TGTGCCAGCAGCTTACCAGGGGGCTATGGCTACACCTTC. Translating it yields CASSLPGGYGYTF.

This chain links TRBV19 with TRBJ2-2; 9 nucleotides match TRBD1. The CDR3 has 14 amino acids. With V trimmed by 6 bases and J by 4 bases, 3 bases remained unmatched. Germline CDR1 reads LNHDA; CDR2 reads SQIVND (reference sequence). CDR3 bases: TGTGCCAGTAGAGGGACAGGGTCCACCGGGGAGCTGTTTTTT. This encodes CASRGTGSTGELFF.

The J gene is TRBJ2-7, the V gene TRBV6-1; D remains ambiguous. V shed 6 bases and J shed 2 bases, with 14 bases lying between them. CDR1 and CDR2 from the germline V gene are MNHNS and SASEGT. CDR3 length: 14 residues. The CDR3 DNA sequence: TGTGCCAGCAGGGTAGGCGGCGCTACCTACGAGCAGTACTTC. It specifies CASRVGGATYEQYF.

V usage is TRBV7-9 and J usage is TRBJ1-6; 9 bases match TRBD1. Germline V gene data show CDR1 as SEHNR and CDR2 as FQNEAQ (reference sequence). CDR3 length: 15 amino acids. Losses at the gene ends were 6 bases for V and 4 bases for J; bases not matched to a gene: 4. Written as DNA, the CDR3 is TGTGCCAGCAGTGAACAGGGGGCGTATAATTCACCCCTCCACTTT. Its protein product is CASSEQGAYNSPLHF.

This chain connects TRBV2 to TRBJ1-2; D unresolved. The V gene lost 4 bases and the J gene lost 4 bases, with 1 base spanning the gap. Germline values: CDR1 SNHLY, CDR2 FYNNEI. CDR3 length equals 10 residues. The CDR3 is CASSAYGYTF. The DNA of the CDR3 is TGTGCCAGCAGTGCCTATGGCTACACCTTC.

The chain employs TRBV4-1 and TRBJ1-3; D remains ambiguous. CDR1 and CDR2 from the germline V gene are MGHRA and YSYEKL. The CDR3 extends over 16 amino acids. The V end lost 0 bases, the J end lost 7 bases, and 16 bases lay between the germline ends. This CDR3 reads CASSQDPSLIGNTIYF. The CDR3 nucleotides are TGCGCCAGCAGCCAAGATCCCAGTTTAATTGGGAACACCATATATTTT.

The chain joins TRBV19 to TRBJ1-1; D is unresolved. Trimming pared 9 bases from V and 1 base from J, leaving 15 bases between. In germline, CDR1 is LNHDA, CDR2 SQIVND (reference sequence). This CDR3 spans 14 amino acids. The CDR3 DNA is TGTGCCAGCACCAACAGCATAGCGAACACTGAAGCTTTCTTT. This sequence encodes CASTNSIANTEAFF.

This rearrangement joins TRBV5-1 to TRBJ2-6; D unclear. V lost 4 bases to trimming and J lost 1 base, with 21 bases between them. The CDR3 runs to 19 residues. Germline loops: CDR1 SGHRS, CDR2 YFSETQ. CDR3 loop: CASSPVGGVPPSGANVLTF. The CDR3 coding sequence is TGCGCCAGCAGCCCGGTTGGTGGGGTCCCCCCTTCTGGGGCCAACGTCCTGACTTTC.

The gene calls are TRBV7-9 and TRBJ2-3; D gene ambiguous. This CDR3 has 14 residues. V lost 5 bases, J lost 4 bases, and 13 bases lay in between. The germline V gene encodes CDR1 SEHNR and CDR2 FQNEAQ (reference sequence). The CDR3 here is CASSRLAQSDTQYF. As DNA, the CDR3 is TGTGCCAGCAGCCGCCTGGCTCAGTCAGATACGCAGTATTTT.

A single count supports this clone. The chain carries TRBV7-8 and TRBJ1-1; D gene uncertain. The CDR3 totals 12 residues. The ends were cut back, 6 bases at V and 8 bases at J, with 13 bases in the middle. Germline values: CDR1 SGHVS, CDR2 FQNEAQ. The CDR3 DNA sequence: TGTGCCAGCAGTTCTCACACTGGGGAAGCTTTCTTT. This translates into CASSSHTGEAFF.

The CDR3 here is CASSLDSRTNEKLFF. In nucleotides, the CDR3 is TGCGCCAGCAGCTTGGATTCTCGGACTAATGAAAAACTGTTTTTT. The chain combines TRBV5-1 with TRBJ1-4; D gene ambiguous. The CDR3 runs 15 residues. Deletions cut 0 bases from V and 2 bases from J, with 8 bases between. The germline V gene encodes CDR1 SGHRS and CDR2 YFSETQ.

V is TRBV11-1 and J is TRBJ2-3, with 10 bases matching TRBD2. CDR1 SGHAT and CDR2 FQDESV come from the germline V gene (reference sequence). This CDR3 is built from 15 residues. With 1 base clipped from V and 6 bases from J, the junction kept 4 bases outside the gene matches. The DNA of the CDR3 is TGTGCCAGCAGCTTAGAACTAGCGGGACCGGATACGCAGTATTTT. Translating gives CASSLELAGPDTQYF.

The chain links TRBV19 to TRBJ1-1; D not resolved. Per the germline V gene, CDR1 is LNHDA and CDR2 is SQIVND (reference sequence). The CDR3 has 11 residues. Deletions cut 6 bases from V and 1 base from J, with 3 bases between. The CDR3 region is CASRTNTEAFF. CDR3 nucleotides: TGTGCCAGTAGAACGAACACTGAAGCTTTCTTT.

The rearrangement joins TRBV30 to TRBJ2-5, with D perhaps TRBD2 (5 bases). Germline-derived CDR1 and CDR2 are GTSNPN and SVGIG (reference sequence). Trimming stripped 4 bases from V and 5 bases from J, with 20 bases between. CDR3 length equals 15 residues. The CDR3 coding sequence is TGTGCCTGGACGCCAGAAGCGGATGCAGTGGAGACCCAGTACTTC. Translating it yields CAWTPEADAVETQYF.

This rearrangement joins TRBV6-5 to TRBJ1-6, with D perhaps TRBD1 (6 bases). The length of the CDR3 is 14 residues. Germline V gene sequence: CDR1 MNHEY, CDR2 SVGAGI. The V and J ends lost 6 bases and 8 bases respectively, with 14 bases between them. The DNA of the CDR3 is TGTGCCAGCAGCCCTAGTCAGGGGCATTCACCCCTCCACTTT. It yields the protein CASSPSQGHSPLHF.

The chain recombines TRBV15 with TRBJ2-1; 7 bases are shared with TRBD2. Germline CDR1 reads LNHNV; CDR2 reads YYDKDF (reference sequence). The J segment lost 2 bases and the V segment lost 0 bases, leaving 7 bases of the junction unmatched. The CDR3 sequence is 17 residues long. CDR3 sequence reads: CATSRDRRERPYNEQFF. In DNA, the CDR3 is TGTGCCACCAGCAGAGATAGGCGGGAGCGACCCTACAATGAGCAGTTCTTC.

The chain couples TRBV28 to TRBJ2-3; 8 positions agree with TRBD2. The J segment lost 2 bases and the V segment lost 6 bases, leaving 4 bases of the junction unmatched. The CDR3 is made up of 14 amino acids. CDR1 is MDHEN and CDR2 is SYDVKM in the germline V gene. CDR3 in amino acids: CASRSSGYTDTQYF. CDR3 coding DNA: TGTGCCAGCAGGTCTAGCGGGTACACAGATACGCAGTATTTT.

CDR3 DNA: TGTGCCAGCAGCCCTAGCGGGGGGGTTCTTGGGTATACGCAGTATTTT. This translates into CASSPSGGVLGYTQYF. The chain joins TRBV6-6 to TRBJ2-3, with 12 bases lining up with TRBD2. The ends lost 6 bases at V and 7 bases at J; junction bases unmatched: 11. The CDR3 is 16 amino acids. Germline loops: CDR1 MNHNY, CDR2 SVGAGI (reference sequence).

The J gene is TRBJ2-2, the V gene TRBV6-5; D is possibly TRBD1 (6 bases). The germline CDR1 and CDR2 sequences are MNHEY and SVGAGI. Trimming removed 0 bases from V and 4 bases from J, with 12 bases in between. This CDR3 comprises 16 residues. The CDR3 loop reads CASSYSDSVATGELFF. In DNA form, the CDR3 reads TGTGCCAGCAGTTACTCGGACAGCGTCGCCACCGGGGAGCTGTTTTTT.

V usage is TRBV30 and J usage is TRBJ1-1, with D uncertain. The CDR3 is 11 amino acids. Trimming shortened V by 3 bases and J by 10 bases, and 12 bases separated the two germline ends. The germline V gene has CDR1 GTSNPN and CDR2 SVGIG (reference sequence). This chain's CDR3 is CAWREIRGAFF. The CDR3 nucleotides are TGTGCCTGGAGAGAGATTCGGGGAGCTTTCTTT.

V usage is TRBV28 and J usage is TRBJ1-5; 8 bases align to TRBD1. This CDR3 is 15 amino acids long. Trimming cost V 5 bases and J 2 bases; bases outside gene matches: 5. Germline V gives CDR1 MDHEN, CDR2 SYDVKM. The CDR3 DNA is TGTGCCAGCAGTACACCGACAGGGGGCAATCAGCCCCAGCATTTT. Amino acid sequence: CASSTPTGGNQPQHF.

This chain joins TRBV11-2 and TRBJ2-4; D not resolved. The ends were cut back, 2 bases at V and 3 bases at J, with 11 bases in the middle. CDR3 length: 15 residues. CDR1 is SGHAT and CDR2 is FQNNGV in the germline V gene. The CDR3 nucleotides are TGTGCCAGCAGCTTAAGGCGGCCGGGCAAAAACATTCAGTACTTC. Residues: CASSLRRPGKNIQYF.

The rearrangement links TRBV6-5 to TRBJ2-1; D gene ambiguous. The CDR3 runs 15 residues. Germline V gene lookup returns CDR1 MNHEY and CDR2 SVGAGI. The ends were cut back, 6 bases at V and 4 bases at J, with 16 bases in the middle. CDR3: CASSLDRVSYNEQFF. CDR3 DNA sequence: TGTGCCAGCAGCCTAGACCGCGTTTCGTACAATGAGCAGTTCTTC.

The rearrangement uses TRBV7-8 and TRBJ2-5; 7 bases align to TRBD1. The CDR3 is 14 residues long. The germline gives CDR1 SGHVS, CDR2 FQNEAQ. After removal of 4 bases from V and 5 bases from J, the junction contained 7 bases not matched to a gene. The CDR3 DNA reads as TGTGCCAGCAGCTCCAGACAGGGCGGTGAGACCCAGTACTTC. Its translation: CASSSRQGGETQYF.

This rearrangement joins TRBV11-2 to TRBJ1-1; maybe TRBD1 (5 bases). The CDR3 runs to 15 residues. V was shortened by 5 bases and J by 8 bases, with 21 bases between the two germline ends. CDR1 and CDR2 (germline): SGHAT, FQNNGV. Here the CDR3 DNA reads TGTGCCAGCAGCCTAAACCACGGGACCCACCTGGAAGCTTTCTTT. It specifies CASSLNHGTHLEAFF.